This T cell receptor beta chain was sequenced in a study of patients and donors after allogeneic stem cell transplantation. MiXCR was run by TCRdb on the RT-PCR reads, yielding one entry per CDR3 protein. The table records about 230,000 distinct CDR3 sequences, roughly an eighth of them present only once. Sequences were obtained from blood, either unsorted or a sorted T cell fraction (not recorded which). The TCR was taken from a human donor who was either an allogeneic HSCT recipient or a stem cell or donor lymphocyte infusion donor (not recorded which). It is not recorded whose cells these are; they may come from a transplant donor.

The CDR3 coding sequence is TGCAGTGCTAGAGATCCTGAGCTGGGCTACACCTTC. The encoded protein is CSARDPELGYTF. The rearrangement links TRBV20-1 to TRBJ1-2, with D uncertain. Looked up from germline, CDR1 is DFQATT and CDR2 is SNEGSKA (reference sequence). This CDR3 region has 12 residues. The ends were cut back, 0 bases at V and 8 bases at J, with 10 bases in the middle.